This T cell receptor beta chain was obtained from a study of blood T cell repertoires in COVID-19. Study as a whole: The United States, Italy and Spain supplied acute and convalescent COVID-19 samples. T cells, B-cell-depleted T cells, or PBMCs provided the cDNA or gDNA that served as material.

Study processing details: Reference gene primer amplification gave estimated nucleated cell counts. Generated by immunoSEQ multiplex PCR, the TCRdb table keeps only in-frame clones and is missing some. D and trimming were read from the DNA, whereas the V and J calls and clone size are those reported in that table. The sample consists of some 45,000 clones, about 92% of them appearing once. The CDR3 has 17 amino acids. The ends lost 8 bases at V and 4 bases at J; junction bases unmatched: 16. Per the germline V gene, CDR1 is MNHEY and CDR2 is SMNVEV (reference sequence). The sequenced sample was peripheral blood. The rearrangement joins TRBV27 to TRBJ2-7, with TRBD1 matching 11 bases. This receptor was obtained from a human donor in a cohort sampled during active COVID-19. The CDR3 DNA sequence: TGTGCCAGCTCCCCGGCTAAGGGGGGACAGGGGGTGTACGAGCAGTACTTC. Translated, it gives CASSPAKGGQGVYEQYF.